One sample yielded the 22 T cell receptor beta chains listed below, sequenced in a study of CD8 T cells in ankylosing spondylitis. TCRdb analysed the 5' RACE reads with MiXCR anew, one entry per CDR3 protein. The data hold 150,000 to 200,000 distinct CDR3 sequences, with roughly 13% observed a single time. Specimen: blood, either unsorted or a sorted T cell fraction (not recorded which). The source of these receptors is a male donor with ankylosing spondylitis or in good health (not recorded which).

The chain combines TRBV10-2 with TRBJ2-7, with TRBD2 identical over 8 bases. J was trimmed by 4 bases and V by 6 bases; bases with no gene match: 8. Germline assignment: CDR1 WSHSY and CDR2 SAAADI. The CDR3 runs 14 residues. CDR3 in DNA: TGCGCCAGCAGAGAAGCGGGGGTTCAATACGAGCAGTACTTC. It specifies CASREAGVQYEQYF.

This clonotype was seen a few times. This chain joins TRBV20-1 and TRBJ2-5; tentative D call: TRBD1 (5 bases). The CDR3 sequence is 13 residues long. CDR1 DFQATT and CDR2 SNEGSKA come from the germline V gene (reference sequence). The germline V and J ends were trimmed by 3 bases and 3 bases, with 11 bases remaining between them. In nucleotides, the CDR3 is TGCAGTGCTAGGGGGCTTGGAGAAGAGACCCAGTACTTC. Amino acids: CSARGLGEETQYF.

This clonotype has a handful of counts. This chain uses TRBV4-1 with TRBJ1-1; perhaps TRBD1 as D (5 bases). CDR3 size: 15 residues. The germline gives CDR1 MGHRA, CDR2 YSYEKL. V gave up 4 bases and J gave up 0 bases, with 12 bases separating them. The CDR3 is CASSPYTGLNTEAFF. The CDR3 DNA sequence: TGCGCCAGCAGCCCGTACACAGGTTTGAACACTGAAGCTTTCTTT.

CDR3 DNA: TGCGCCAGCAGCCAAGAAGACGGGACAGGAGATCAGCCCCAGCATTTT. Its translation: CASSQEDGTGDQPQHF. J is TRBJ1-5 and V is TRBV4-1; 8 bases line up with TRBD1. V was clipped by 0 bases and J by 5 bases; unmatched bases: 6. CDR3 size: 16 residues. CDR1 MGHRA and CDR2 YSYEKL come from the germline V gene.

This chain connects TRBV27 to TRBJ2-5; the D is unclear. Trimming took 5 bases from V and 3 from J, leaving 13 bases between them. The CDR3 has 14 amino acids. The germline gives CDR1 MNHEY, CDR2 SMNVEV (reference sequence). This chain's CDR3 is CASSLTPFEETQYF. The DNA for the CDR3 is TGTGCCAGCAGTCTAACCCCTTTCGAAGAGACCCAGTACTTC.

The chain recombines TRBV6-2 or TRBV6-3 with TRBJ1-1; D call uncertain. This CDR3 is 16 amino acids long. Trimming shortened V by 2 bases and J by 5 bases, and 18 bases separated the two germline ends. The germline V gene has CDR1 MNHEY and CDR2 SVGEGT. The CDR3 protein is CASSYGFGEWSTEAFF. The CDR3, as DNA: TGTGCCAGCAGTTACGGGTTCGGGGAGTGGAGTACTGAAGCTTTCTTT.

DNA for the CDR3: TGTGCCAGCAGCTTCACGGACCGAGCCTACGAGCAGTACTTC. Amino acids: CASSFTDRAYEQYF. The rearrangement uses TRBV7-2 and TRBJ2-7; D unresolved. The CDR3 has 14 residues. Germline CDR1 SGHTA, CDR2 FQGNSA. Trimming removed 3 bases from V and 2 bases from J, with 11 bases in between.

V and J are TRBV7-6 and TRBJ2-7; D is perhaps TRBD2 (7 bases). V was cut by 1 base and J by 11 bases, with 12 bases left in between. In germline, CDR1 is SGHVS, CDR2 FNYEAQ. The CDR3 runs 12 residues. CDR3 protein: CASSLGGGHKYF. CDR3 coding DNA: TGTGCCAGCAGCTTAGGGGGGGGGCATAAGTACTTC. The whole variable domain, remainder taken from reference TRBV7-6 and TRBJ2-7, is GAGVSQSPRYKVTKRGQDVALRCDPISGHVSLYWYRQALGQGPEFLTYFNYEAQQDKSGLPNDRFSAERPEGSISTLTIQRTEQRDSAMYRCASSLGGGHKYFGPGTRLTVT.

The sample holds many counts of this clonotype. The CDR3 loop reads CASSPWTSYNEQFF. For the CDR3, the DNA is TGTGCCAGCAGCCCCTGGACTAGCTACAATGAGCAGTTCTTC. The chain links TRBV3-1 to TRBJ2-1, with 7 bases that match TRBD2. The V segment lost 4 bases and the J segment 3 bases; nucleotides outside the gene matches: 3. The CDR3 contains 14 residues. The germline CDR1 and CDR2 sequences are LGHDT and YNNKEL (reference sequence).

V and J are TRBV4-1 and TRBJ1-2; no reliable D call. The germline gives CDR1 MGHRA, CDR2 YSYEKL. The CDR3 is 14 residues long. V lost 4 bases to trimming and J lost 6 bases, with 15 bases between them. The CDR3 bases are TGCGCCAGCAGCCTTAACTTGGTCGTTGATGGCTACACCTTC. Amino acids: CASSLNLVVDGYTF.

This chain joins TRBV6-5 and TRBJ1-2; TRBD1 aligns across 7 bases. V lost 7 bases, J lost 7 bases, and 6 bases stayed unmatched. This CDR3 has 12 amino acids. The germline V gene has CDR1 MNHEY and CDR2 SVGAGI. The CDR3 DNA reads TGTGCCAGCACCACAGGGGTACGTGGCTACACCTTC. Its translation is CASTTGVRGYTF.

This clonotype was found a few times. This chain joins TRBV23-1 and TRBJ2-2; the match to TRBD2 covers 8 bases. TRBV23-1 is annotated as an ORF whose role is uncertain. The CDR3 spans 17 residues. Trimming cost V 4 bases and J 6 bases; bases outside gene matches: 13. The DNA of the CDR3 is TGCGCCAGCAGTCGACCTGGAGGCGGGGGGTTCCCCGGGGAGCTGTTTTTT. It is translated as CASSRPGGGGFPGELFF.

This chain links TRBV29-1 with TRBJ2-7, with 10 bases aligning to TRBD1. The V gene end was trimmed by 0 bases and the J gene end by 9 bases; junction bases not matched to a gene: 11. The CDR3 has 15 amino acids. CDR1 and CDR2 from the germline V gene are SQVTM and ANQGSEA. CDR3 sequence reads: CSVEDLGTGDGGQYF. The CDR3 DNA reads TGCAGCGTTGAAGATCTTGGGACAGGGGATGGGGGGCAGTACTTC.

This clonotype was counted only a few times. CDR3: CSARVDRVYNEQFF. In nucleotides, the CDR3 is TGCAGTGCTAGAGTGGACAGGGTTTACAATGAGCAGTTCTTC. The chain employs TRBV20-1 and TRBJ2-1; 8 bases map to TRBD1. This CDR3 comprises 14 residues. The V gene's germline CDR1 is DFQATT and CDR2 SNEGSKA (reference sequence). V shed 1 base, J shed 4 bases, and the junction held 3 bases outside the gene matches.

This clonotype was observed a single time. V usage is TRBV4-1 and J usage is TRBJ2-1; D is possibly TRBD1 (6 bases). CDR3 length: 12 amino acids. V was shortened by 4 bases and J by 9 bases, with 10 bases between the two germline ends. Germline loops: CDR1 MGHRA, CDR2 YSYEKL. CDR3 region: CASSPLGGEQFF. CDR3 coding DNA: TGCGCCAGCAGCCCCCTAGGGGGTGAGCAGTTCTTC.

This clonotype was detected ten times or more. The V call is TRBV5-1, the J call TRBJ2-3; D call uncertain. V shed 2 bases and J shed 1 base, with 14 bases lying between them. From germline, CDR1 is SGHRS and CDR2 YFSETQ. This CDR3 comprises 16 residues. CDR3 residues: CASSFFGGGGTDTQYF. The CDR3, as DNA: TGCGCCAGCAGCTTCTTCGGTGGCGGTGGCACAGATACGCAGTATTTT.

Comments on this clonotype: One junction end disagrees with the germline gene, perhaps due to a read error. V and J are TRBV2 and TRBJ2-7; D is possibly TRBD2 (6 bases). The CDR3 extends over 13 amino acids. Looked up from germline, CDR1 is SNHLY and CDR2 is FYNNEI. The CDR3 coding sequence is TGTGCCAGCAATCGGCGGGGCTCCAACGAGCAGTACTTC. It encodes CASNRRGSNEQYF.

The sample holds a few counts of this clonotype. J is TRBJ2-2 and V is TRBV7-9, with D perhaps assigned TRBD1 or TRBD2 (6 bases each). Trimming cost V 7 bases and J 6 bases, with 12 bases left between them. This CDR3 has 13 residues. Germline V gene lookup returns CDR1 SEHNR and CDR2 FQNEAQ (reference sequence). CDR3 amino acids: CASNGGPAGELFF. CDR3 in DNA: TGTGCCAGCAACGGGGGCCCCGCCGGGGAGCTGTTTTTT.

The sample holds one count of this clonotype. This sequence joins TRBV20-1 and TRBJ2-3; TRBD1 or TRBD2 may be the D gene (5 bases each). V shed 6 bases and J shed 4 bases, with 17 bases lying between them. The CDR3 extends over 14 amino acids. The V gene's germline CDR1 is DFQATT and CDR2 SNEGSKA (reference sequence). The CDR3 DNA sequence: TGCAGTGCCACCGCCCCCCGAGGGGCAGATACGCAGTATTTT. Protein product: CSATAPRGADTQYF.

This clonotype was observed a few times. The V call is TRBV6-1, the J call TRBJ2-2; the D gene is possibly TRBD2 (6 bases). Trimming took 3 bases from V and 5 from J, leaving 16 bases between them. This CDR3 contains 16 residues. CDR1 MNHNS and CDR2 SASEGT come from the germline V gene. The CDR3 spells CASSDTGLDFTGELFF. In nucleotides, the CDR3 is TGTGCCAGCAGTGACACGGGACTCGATTTTACCGGGGAGCTGTTTTTT.

The CDR3 DNA sequence: TGCGCCAGCTCCAACCCCTTGGACCTGCGGTATGAGCAGTTCTTC. Translation: CASSNPLDLRYEQFF. This chain joins TRBV5-1 and TRBJ2-1; no definite D call. The CDR3 is 15 amino acids. V was cut by 7 bases and J by 8 bases, with 22 bases left in between. CDR1 SGHRS and CDR2 YFSETQ come from the germline V gene.

This clonotype has a count of ten or more. The V and J genes are TRBV25-1 and TRBJ1-4; D is possibly TRBD1 (5 bases). The germline gives CDR1 MGHDK, CDR2 SYGVNS. This CDR3 region has 13 residues. The V and J ends lost 2 bases and 7 bases respectively, with 8 bases between them. CDR3 protein: CASSERGSEKLFF. The CDR3 DNA follows: TGTGCCAGCAGTGAACGGGGGAGTGAAAAACTGTTTTTT.